The present T cell receptor beta chain was sequenced within a study of T cell responses to AZD1222 COVID-19 vaccine. General study points: The breadth and depth of Spike-specific TCRs increased once two AZD1222 doses had been given. No day 14 peak samples; only post-peak repertoires were characterized. Mapped onto spike, vaccine-associated CD4 TCRs spanned it and were dominant at 160-218 and 743-854. Most donors were white British, females outnumbered males, and clonal diversity was possibly underestimated.

Germline V lookup: CDR1 SGHRS, CDR2 YFSETQ. CDR3 length: 15 residues. Trimming took 6 bases from V and 0 from J, leaving 12 bases between them. Measured with immunoSEQ multiplex PCR; TCRdb has only the in-frame clones, and not every one. The repertoire includes approximately 90,000 clones, roughly 85% of them detected once, and about 7.7% sits in the top ten. In regard to this clone: Its antigen is currently unknown.

This specimen consisted of peripheral blood, obtained on day 0 of AZD1222 vaccination. This TCR was recovered from an adult in good health. The V call is TRBV5-1, the J call TRBJ2-2; no clear D. In nucleotides, the CDR3 is TGCGCCAGCAACCGCGAGGCTTCGAACACCGGGGAGCTGTTTTTT. The encoded protein is CASNREASNTGELFF.